Listed below are T cell receptor beta chains from one sample, sequenced in a study of CD8+ T cells in alopecia areata. Clones were read by immunoSEQ multiplex PCR, and TCRdb kept only the in-frame ones, dropping some. The sample contains 140,000 to 150,000 clones, more than 75% of which appear only once. Sequenced here: CD8+ T cells sorted from blood, sampled at week 0. These receptors originate from a human donor with alopecia areata. Each CDR3 is given with its conserved first and last residue. Each record gives: V gene, clone size, J gene, D gene, CDR3 DNA, CDR3 protein. D genes are given only for firm matches. Not all rows give a size; the values are once, few, many and, for expanded clones, a class.

v_gene: TRBV7-3
abundance: once
j_gene: TRBJ2-3
d_gene: -
CDR3nt: TGTGCCAGCAGCTTAGAATATGCTCGGGGTCGGGGCACAGATACGCAGTATTTT
CDR3aa: CASSLEYARGRGTDTQYF

v_gene: TRBV9
abundance: few
j_gene: TRBJ2-2
d_gene: -
CDR3nt: TGTGCCAGCAGCGTAGTTGCGGGAAGCACCGGGGAGCTGTTTTTT
CDR3aa: CASSVVAGSTGELFF

v_gene: TRBV30
abundance: -
j_gene: TRBJ2-7
d_gene: TRBD2
CDR3nt: TGTGCCTGGAGTGTACATGCGGGGGTTGCCTACGAGCAGTACTTC
CDR3aa: CAWSVHAGVAYEQYF

v_gene: TRBV29-1
abundance: once
j_gene: TRBJ1-2
d_gene: -
CDR3nt: TGCAGCGTTCCCCGGGGAGATGGCTACACCTTC
CDR3aa: CSVPRGDGYTF

v_gene: TRBV9
abundance: -
j_gene: TRBJ1-2
d_gene: -
CDR3nt: TGTGCCAGCAGCGTATCCCCGGAAGCCCTAGATGGCTACACCTTC
CDR3aa: CASSVSPEALDGYTF

v_gene: TRBV6-1
abundance: -
j_gene: TRBJ2-7
d_gene: -
CDR3nt: TGTGCCAGCAGTGATGCGCTAGCCTACGAGCAGTACTTC
CDR3aa: CASSDALAYEQYF

v_gene: TRBV29-1
abundance: -
j_gene: TRBJ2-7
d_gene: TRBD1
CDR3nt: TGCAGCGTTACCGGGACAGAGGATTCCTACGAGCAGTACTTC
CDR3aa: CSVTGTEDSYEQYF

v_gene: TRBV7-2
abundance: -
j_gene: TRBJ2-7
d_gene: TRBD1
CDR3nt: TGTGCCAGCAGCTGGACAGGGTACGAGCAGTACTTC
CDR3aa: CASSWTGYEQYF

v_gene: TRBV7-6
abundance: -
j_gene: TRBJ1-4
d_gene: -
CDR3nt: TGTGCCAGCAGCTCTCCCCTTGGGGAAAAACTGTTTTTT
CDR3aa: CASSSPLGEKLFF

v_gene: TRBV23-1
abundance: -
j_gene: TRBJ1-5
d_gene: -
CDR3nt: TGCGCCAGCAGCCCCCTTGGACAAGTCCCTTTGCATTTT
CDR3aa: CASSPLGQVPLHF

v_gene: TRBV5-4
abundance: -
j_gene: TRBJ1-4
d_gene: TRBD1
CDR3nt: TGTGCCAGCAGCTTGGAAACAGGGGCTCAGCAGGAAAAACTGTTTTTT
CDR3aa: CASSLETGAQQEKLFF

v_gene: TRBV29-1
abundance: -
j_gene: TRBJ2-7
d_gene: -
CDR3nt: TGCAGCGTTGAAGGGGGGACACCGGCCGAGCAGTACTTC
CDR3aa: CSVEGGTPAEQYF

v_gene: TRBV6-5
abundance: few
j_gene: TRBJ2-5
d_gene: -
CDR3nt: TGTGCCAGCAGTTACTCTCTCGGACTACAAGAGACCCAGTACTTC
CDR3aa: CASSYSLGLQETQYF

v_gene: TRBV29-1
abundance: once
j_gene: TRBJ1-1
d_gene: -
CDR3nt: TGCAGCGTCCGGGGGGGGCCAGAAGCTTTCTTT
CDR3aa: CSVRGGPEAFF

v_gene: TRBV29-1
abundance: once
j_gene: TRBJ2-7
d_gene: -
CDR3nt: TGCAGCGTTGAAGACGTTCATGACTCCTCCTACGAGCAGTACTTC
CDR3aa: CSVEDVHDSSYEQYF

v_gene: TRBV4-1
abundance: -
j_gene: TRBJ1-2
d_gene: -
CDR3nt: TGCGCCAGCAGCCCCCCCGACAGCAAGAATGGCTACACCTTC
CDR3aa: CASSPPDSKNGYTF

v_gene: TRBV29-1
abundance: once
j_gene: TRBJ2-2
d_gene: -
CDR3nt: TGCAGCGTTGAAGCGGAGCGGGCGAGCCCCGGGGAGCTGTTTTTT
CDR3aa: CSVEAERASPGELFF

v_gene: TRBV9
abundance: -
j_gene: TRBJ2-7
d_gene: -
CDR3nt: TGTGCCAGCAGCGTAGCCCTGCAGGGGACCGAGCAGTACTTC
CDR3aa: CASSVALQGTEQYF

v_gene: TRBV7-9
abundance: once
j_gene: TRBJ2-7
d_gene: -
CDR3nt: TGTGCCAGCAGCTTCTCCTACGAGCAGTACTTC
CDR3aa: CASSFSYEQYF

v_gene: TRBV6-5
abundance: -
j_gene: TRBJ2-7
d_gene: -
CDR3nt: TGTGCCAGCAGTCAGGTGGGGGGTTTCTCCTACGAGCAGTACTTC
CDR3aa: CASSQVGGFSYEQYF

v_gene: TRBV7-3
abundance: -
j_gene: TRBJ2-2
d_gene: TRBD2
CDR3nt: TGTGCCAGCAGCTCGCCTCCAACTCTAGCGGGGGTACACACCGGGGAGCTGTTTTTT
CDR3aa: CASSSPPTLAGVHTGELFF

v_gene: TRBV30
abundance: -
j_gene: TRBJ2-7
d_gene: -
CDR3nt: TGTGCCTGGAGTGTGCATCGGGACTTAACCTACGAGCAGTACTTC
CDR3aa: CAWSVHRDLTYEQYF

v_gene: TRBV7-9
abundance: -
j_gene: TRBJ2-3
d_gene: TRBD2
CDR3nt: TGTGCCAGCAGCTTAAGCTTGGTCGGGGAGGGCGATACGCAGTATTTT
CDR3aa: CASSLSLVGEGDTQYF

v_gene: TRBV25-1
abundance: -
j_gene: TRBJ2-4
d_gene: TRBD1
CDR3nt: TGTGCCACCTTGGGATTCGGGACAGGGGATTATAAAAACATTCAGTACTTC
CDR3aa: CATLGFGTGDYKNIQYF

v_gene: TRBV11-2
abundance: -
j_gene: TRBJ2-3
d_gene: -
CDR3nt: TGTGCCAGCAGCTTAGGGTGGGGCACAGATACGCAGTATTTT
CDR3aa: CASSLGWGTDTQYF

v_gene: TRBV2
abundance: -
j_gene: TRBJ2-5
d_gene: -
CDR3nt: TGTGCCAGCAAAGGCAGCCGGGAGACCCAGTACTTC
CDR3aa: CASKGSRETQYF

v_gene: TRBV19
abundance: -
j_gene: TRBJ1-1
d_gene: TRBD1
CDR3nt: TGTGCCAGTAGTATCCTCCCTCCGGGACAGGGGTACACTGAAGCTTTCTTT
CDR3aa: CASSILPPGQGYTEAFF

v_gene: TRBV14
abundance: -
j_gene: TRBJ2-3
d_gene: TRBD2
CDR3nt: TGTGCCAGCAGCCAAGGACTAGCTAGCACAGATACGCAGTATTTT
CDR3aa: CASSQGLASTDTQYF

v_gene: TRBV19
abundance: -
j_gene: TRBJ2-7
d_gene: -
CDR3nt: TGTGCCAGTAGTATGTTGGCGGACATTACCTACGAGCAGTACTTC
CDR3aa: CASSMLADITYEQYF

v_gene: TRBV7-7
abundance: few
j_gene: TRBJ2-3
d_gene: TRBD2
CDR3nt: TGTGCTAGCAGCGAAGGACTAGCGGGAGGGTGGGGCACAGATACGCAGTATTTT
CDR3aa: CASSEGLAGGWGTDTQYF

v_gene: TRBV7-8
abundance: -
j_gene: TRBJ2-5
d_gene: TRBD2
CDR3nt: TGTGCCAGCAGCTTAACTAGCGGGGGGCAAGAGACCCAGTACTTC
CDR3aa: CASSLTSGGQETQYF

v_gene: TRBV4-2
abundance: few
j_gene: TRBJ2-3
d_gene: -
CDR3nt: TGTGCCAGCAGCCAAAAATGGGGGGGCCCTTTTAGCACAGATACGCAGTATTTT
CDR3aa: CASSQKWGGPFSTDTQYF

v_gene: TRBV4-1
abundance: -
j_gene: TRBJ1-1
d_gene: TRBD1
CDR3nt: TGCGCCAGCAGCCAACGACAGGGTATGAACACTGAAGCTTTCTTT
CDR3aa: CASSQRQGMNTEAFF

v_gene: TRBV6-5
abundance: -
j_gene: TRBJ2-3
d_gene: TRBD2
CDR3nt: TGTGCCAGCAGTTTGGGACTAGCGGGGGGAGATACGCAGTATTTT
CDR3aa: CASSLGLAGGDTQYF

v_gene: TRBV29-1
abundance: -
j_gene: TRBJ2-7
d_gene: -
CDR3nt: TGCAGCGTTGTGGCAGGCTACGAGCAGTACTTC
CDR3aa: CSVVAGYEQYF

v_gene: TRBV7-8
abundance: -
j_gene: TRBJ2-4
d_gene: -
CDR3nt: TGTGCCAGCAGCTATACGAGGATGGCCAAAAACATTCAGTACTTC
CDR3aa: CASSYTRMAKNIQYF

v_gene: TRBV7-6
abundance: -
j_gene: TRBJ2-1
d_gene: TRBD1
CDR3nt: TGTGCCAGCAGCTTATCAGGGGGCAACGATGAGCAGTTCTTC
CDR3aa: CASSLSGGNDEQFF